This TCR beta chain appears in the sequencing data of a study of blood T cell repertoires in COVID-19. About the research overall: Sites in the United States, Italy and Spain provided acute and convalescent COVID-19 samples.

The CDR3 has 14 amino acids. Germline lookup yields CDR1 SGDLS and CDR2 YYNGEE. V lost 4 bases and J lost 6, with 16 bases in between. The method was immunoSEQ multiplex PCR; TCRdb's version includes in-frame clones alone and lacks a portion of them. The sample shows approximately 240,000 clones, around 90% of them seen only once. While infection was still active, Seattle patients were enrolled and then followed longitudinally. The rearrangement joins TRBV9 to TRBJ1-1; TRBD1 is a possible D gene (5 bases). This clonotype originated in a man aged 30 to 45 with COVID-19, enrolled during active disease. Sequenced material: peripheral blood. In nucleotides, the CDR3 is TGTGCCAGCAGCCGGGACTCACTAGAAGCTGAAGCTTTCTTT. It codes for CASSRDSLEAEAFF.